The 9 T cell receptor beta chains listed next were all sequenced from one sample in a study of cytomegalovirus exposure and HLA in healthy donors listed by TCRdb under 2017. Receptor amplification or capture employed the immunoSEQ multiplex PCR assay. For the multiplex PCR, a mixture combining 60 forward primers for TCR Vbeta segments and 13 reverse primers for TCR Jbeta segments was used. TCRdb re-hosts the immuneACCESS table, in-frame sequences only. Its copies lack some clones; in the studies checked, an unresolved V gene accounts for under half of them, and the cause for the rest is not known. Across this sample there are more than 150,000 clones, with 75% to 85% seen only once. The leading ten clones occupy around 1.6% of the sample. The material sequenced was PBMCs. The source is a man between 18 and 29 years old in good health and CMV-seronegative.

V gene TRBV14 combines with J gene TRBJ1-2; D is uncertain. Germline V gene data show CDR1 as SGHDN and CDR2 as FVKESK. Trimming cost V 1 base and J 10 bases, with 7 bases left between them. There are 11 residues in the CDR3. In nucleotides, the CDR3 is TGTGCCAGCAGCCAAGGTTTCTTCTACACCTTC. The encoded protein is CASSQGFFYTF.

In nucleotides, the CDR3 is TGTGCCAGTAGTATAGTAGCCGCAAACAATGAGCAGTTCTTC. Translation gives CASSIVAANNEQFF. The chain joins TRBV19 to TRBJ2-1, with no clear D. CDR1 LNHDA and CDR2 SQIVND come from the germline V gene (reference sequence). Trimming removed 1 base at V and 5 bases at J, with 9 bases between. The CDR3 extends over 14 amino acids.

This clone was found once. CDR3 nucleotides: TGCGCCAGCAGGGATAGCGGGAGAACTGGTGAGCAGTACTTC. Amino acids: CASRDSGRTGEQYF. J is TRBJ2-7 and V is TRBV5-1, with 9 nucleotides matching TRBD2. J was trimmed by 7 bases and V by 5 bases; bases with no gene match: 10. CDR1 is SGHRS and CDR2 is YFSETQ in the germline V gene. The CDR3 has 14 residues.

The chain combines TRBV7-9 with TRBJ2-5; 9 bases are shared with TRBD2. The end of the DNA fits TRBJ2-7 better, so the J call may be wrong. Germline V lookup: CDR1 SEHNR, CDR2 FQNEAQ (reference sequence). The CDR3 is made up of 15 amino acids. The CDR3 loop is CASSPLSGGYGEQYF. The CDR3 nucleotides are TGTGCCAGCAGCCCTCTTAGCGGGGGTTATGGCGAGCAGTACTTC.

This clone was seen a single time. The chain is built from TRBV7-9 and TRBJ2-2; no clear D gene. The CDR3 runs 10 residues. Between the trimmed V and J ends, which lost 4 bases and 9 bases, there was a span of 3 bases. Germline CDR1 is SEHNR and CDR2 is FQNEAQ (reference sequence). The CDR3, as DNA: TGTGCCAGCAGCTCCTGGGAGCTGTTTTTT. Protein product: CASSSWELFF.

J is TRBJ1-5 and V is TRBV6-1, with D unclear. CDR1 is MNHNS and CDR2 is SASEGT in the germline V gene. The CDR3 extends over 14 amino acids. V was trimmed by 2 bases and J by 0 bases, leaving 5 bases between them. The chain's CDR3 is CASSESGSNQPQHF. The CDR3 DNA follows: TGTGCCAGCAGTGAAAGCGGTAGCAATCAGCCCCAGCATTTT.

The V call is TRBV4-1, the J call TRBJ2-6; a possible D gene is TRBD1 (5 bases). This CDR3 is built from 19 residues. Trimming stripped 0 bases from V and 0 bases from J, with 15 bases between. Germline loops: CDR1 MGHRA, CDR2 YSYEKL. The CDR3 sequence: CASSQDWAGKGSGANVLTF. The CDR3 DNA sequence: TGCGCCAGCAGCCAAGATTGGGCAGGGAAAGGCTCTGGGGCCAACGTCCTGACTTTC.

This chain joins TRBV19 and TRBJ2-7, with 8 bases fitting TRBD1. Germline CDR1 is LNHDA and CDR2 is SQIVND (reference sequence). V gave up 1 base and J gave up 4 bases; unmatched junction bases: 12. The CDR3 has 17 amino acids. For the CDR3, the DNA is TGTGCCAGTAGTATAGCCGGGTCCGAGACAGGGGTGTACGAGCAGTACTTC. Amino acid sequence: CASSIAGSETGVYEQYF.

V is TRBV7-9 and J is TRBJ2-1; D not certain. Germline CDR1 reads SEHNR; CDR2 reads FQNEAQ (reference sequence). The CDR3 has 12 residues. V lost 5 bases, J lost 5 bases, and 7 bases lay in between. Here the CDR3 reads CASSLTDNEQFF. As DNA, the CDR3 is TGTGCCAGCAGCCTCACAGACAATGAGCAGTTCTTC.